The 30 T cell receptor beta chains given below trace back to one sample, sequenced in a study of shared clonotypes between healthy human individuals. Here immunoSEQ multiplex PCR was the method, and the copy in TCRdb shows in-frame clones only, minus some. The sample holds more than 2 million clones, approximately 95% seen once. Naive CD8 populations comprised CD45RO-negative cells positively selected for CCR7, excluding terminally differentiated effector memory CD45RA+ cells. Material for sequencing was naive CD8+ T cells sorted from blood. The receptor set was obtained from a man aged 18 to 29 in good health.

The CDR3 DNA reads as TGTGCCAGCAGCGGGACAGTAGCCTCTGGGGCCAACGTCCTGACTTTC. Its translation: CASSGTVASGANVLTF. The chain is built from TRBV9 and TRBJ2-6, with D perhaps matching TRBD1 (6 bases). Germline loops: CDR1 SGDLS, CDR2 YYNGEE. The CDR3 has 16 amino acids. The V end was cut by 3 bases, the J end by 0 bases, with 10 bases between.

The rearrangement links TRBV27 to TRBJ2-1; 13 bases fit TRBD2. The junction had 4 bases not matched to a gene; V was cut back by 6 bases and J by 5 bases. Germline loops: CDR1 MNHEY, CDR2 SMNVEV (reference sequence). The CDR3 loop spans 15 amino acids. The CDR3 region has the DNA TGTGCCAGCAGCTCCGGGACTAGCGGGGACAATGAGCAGTTCTTC. Its protein product is CASSSGTSGDNEQFF.

V is TRBV4-3 and J is TRBJ2-1, with 11 bases aligning to TRBD2. V shed 0 bases and J 4 bases; nucleotides not matched to a gene: 8. Germline V gene lookup returns CDR1 LGHNA and CDR2 YSLEER. The CDR3 has 18 residues. Here the CDR3 DNA reads TGCGCCAGCAGCCAAGATAGGGTCGTAGCGGGAGGGTACAATGAGCAGTTCTTC. Its protein is CASSQDRVVAGGYNEQFF.

The chain combines TRBV4-3 with TRBJ2-7, with 7 bases lining up with TRBD1. CDR1 is LGHNA and CDR2 is YSLEER in the germline V gene. Germline trimming cut 1 base from V and 2 bases from J; bases unmatched to any gene: 5. The CDR3 has 15 amino acids. The CDR3 loop reads CASSQVTGYAYEQYF. CDR3 nucleotide sequence: TGCGCCAGCAGCCAAGTGACAGGGTACGCCTACGAGCAGTACTTC.

In this sample, this clone turned up a few times. This sample includes further DNA sequences coding for the same CDR3. The chain uses TRBV30 and TRBJ1-1, with D unresolved. Germline V gene data show CDR1 as GTSNPN and CDR2 as SVGIG (reference sequence). V was pared by 0 bases and J by 1 base, with 6 bases between. The CDR3 is made up of 13 amino acids. The CDR3 region is CAWSVTSNTEAFF. The CDR3 DNA follows: TGTGCCTGGAGTGTAACCTCGAACACTGAAGCTTTCTTT.

V and J are TRBV5-1 and TRBJ2-7; D perhaps matches TRBD2 (5 bases). The germline CDR1 and CDR2 sequences are SGHRS and YFSETQ. Trimming removed 4 bases at V and 4 bases at J, with 12 bases between. The CDR3 has 13 amino acids. The DNA of the CDR3 is TGCGCCAGCAGCCATCAACCGGGGTACGAGCAGTACTTC. This codes for CASSHQPGYEQYF.

A note on this clone: Other DNA sequences from this sample encode an identical CDR3 as well. The rearrangement links TRBV6-5 to TRBJ2-7; no clear D gene. CDR3 length: 11 residues. The germline gives CDR1 MNHEY, CDR2 SVGAGI. V gave up 9 bases and J gave up 0 bases, with 6 bases separating them. CDR3 DNA: TGTGCCAGTACAGACTCCTACGAGCAGTACTTC. As protein: CASTDSYEQYF.

The chain is built from TRBV7-2 and TRBJ2-7; D tentatively reads TRBD1 or TRBD2 (6 bases each). Deletions cut 1 base from V and 2 bases from J, with 18 bases between. The length of the CDR3 is 17 residues. Germline V gene lookup returns CDR1 SGHTA and CDR2 FQGNSA. Here the CDR3 DNA reads TGTGCCAGCAGCTTAGGGGGCCGGGGGCTTGTACCCTACGAGCAGTACTTC. It translates to CASSLGGRGLVPYEQYF.

V gene TRBV15 combines with J gene TRBJ2-7; D perhaps matches TRBD1 (6 bases). V lost 3 bases and J lost 4, with 19 bases in between. This CDR3 spans 16 amino acids. The germline V gene encodes CDR1 LNHNV and CDR2 YYDKDF (reference sequence). The CDR3 coding sequence is TGTGCCACCAGCAGTGGTACAGAAGAAAGGGGGTACGAGCAGTACTTC. This sequence encodes CATSSGTEERGYEQYF.

The V gene is TRBV11-2, the J gene TRBJ2-7; D might be TRBD1 (5 bases). The CDR3 runs 14 residues. Trimming took off 0 bases at V and 3 bases at J, with 9 bases between the two ends. Germline V gene lookup returns CDR1 SGHAT and CDR2 FQNNGV. The CDR3 sequence: CASSLDREGYEQYF. The CDR3 DNA reads TGTGCCAGCAGCTTAGACAGGGAAGGCTACGAGCAGTACTTC.

V gene TRBV5-1 combines with J gene TRBJ1-1; D is unclear. Trimming took 0 bases from V and 3 from J, leaving 12 bases between them. The CDR3 loop spans 15 amino acids. Germline CDR1 SGHRS, CDR2 YFSETQ. DNA of the CDR3: TGCGCCAGCAGCTTGGCCGGAGGTGAGGACACTGAAGCTTTCTTT. It codes for CASSLAGGEDTEAFF.

The chain has TRBV5-4 and TRBJ2-1; possibly TRBD2 for D (5 bases). This CDR3 region has 13 residues. Trimming shortened V by 1 base and J by 9 bases, and 11 bases separated the two germline ends. The germline CDR1 and CDR2 sequences are SGHNT and YYREEE (reference sequence). CDR3 coding DNA: TGTGCCAGCAGCTTGTCTAGCTGGGGTGAGCAGTTCTTC. Translating gives CASSLSSWGEQFF.

This chain uses TRBV2 with TRBJ2-7; a weak D match, TRBD1 (6 bases). V was pared by 10 bases and J by 1 base, with 20 bases between. Per germline, CDR1 SNHLY and CDR2 FYNNEI. This CDR3 comprises 15 residues. The CDR3 loop reads CATLFTGHKSYEQYF. CDR3 coding DNA: TGTGCCACCCTATTTACGGGACACAAATCCTACGAGCAGTACTTC.

The chain recombines TRBV6-1 with TRBJ2-7, with D unresolved. The CDR3 loop spans 10 amino acids. V dropped 8 bases and J dropped 4 bases, with 6 bases sitting between them. Germline V gene lookup returns CDR1 MNHNS and CDR2 SASEGT. CDR3 sequence: CASGEYEQYF. DNA for the CDR3: TGTGCCAGCGGCGAATACGAGCAGTACTTC.

This clone is a singleton in its sample. This chain joins TRBV28 and TRBJ1-5, with D unresolved. The CDR3 runs to 14 residues. The germline CDR1 and CDR2 sequences are MDHEN and SYDVKM. Trimming removed 5 bases from V and 1 base from J, with 9 bases in between. The CDR3 region is CASSGGSSNQPQHF. CDR3 sequence (DNA): TGTGCCAGCAGTGGCGGGTCCAGCAATCAGCCCCAGCATTTT.

The chain joins TRBV9 to TRBJ2-1; D is ambiguous. Deletions cut 0 bases from V and 4 bases from J, with 11 bases between. The length of the CDR3 is 15 residues. Germline V gene lookup returns CDR1 SGDLS and CDR2 YYNGEE. Here the CDR3 DNA reads TGTGCCAGCAGCGTAGGCGGCAGCCTTTACAATGAGCAGTTCTTC. Residues: CASSVGGSLYNEQFF.

V gene TRBV13 combines with J gene TRBJ2-5; 8 bases match TRBD1. The CDR3 has 14 residues. CDR1 is PRHDT and CDR2 is FYEKMQ in the germline V gene (reference sequence). Trimming at V came to 3 bases and at J to 9 bases, leaving 9 bases not matched to a gene. This chain's CDR3 is CASSLGQEGMAQYF. The CDR3 nucleotides read TGTGCCAGCAGCTTGGGACAGGAGGGGATGGCCCAGTACTTC.

The chain employs TRBV18 and TRBJ1-4, with 10 bases that match TRBD1. The CDR3 totals 18 residues. CDR1 and CDR2 (germline): KGHSH, LQKENI. V was clipped by 3 bases and J by 3 bases; unmatched bases: 10. The CDR3 sequence: CASSPDRGPADSNEKLFF. CDR3 DNA sequence: TGTGCCAGCTCACCCGACAGGGGGCCAGCGGACTCTAATGAAAAACTGTTTTTT.

The chain uses TRBV4-3 and TRBJ2-7, with D unresolved. CDR3 size: 15 residues. The germline gives CDR1 LGHNA, CDR2 YSLEER. The V gene lost 0 bases and the J gene lost 4 bases, with 13 bases spanning the gap. CDR3 protein: CASSQELGMSYEQYF. The CDR3 nucleotides read TGCGCCAGCAGCCAAGAGTTAGGCATGTCTTACGAGCAGTACTTC.

This chain connects TRBV4-3 to TRBJ2-7, with D tentatively TRBD2 (6 bases). Per germline, CDR1 LGHNA and CDR2 YSLEER. V shed 2 bases and J shed 5 bases, with 16 bases lying between them. This CDR3 comprises 15 residues. The CDR3 reads CASSQNPAGRDEQYF. The CDR3 region has the DNA TGCGCCAGCAGCCAAAATCCCGCCGGGAGAGACGAGCAGTACTTC.

This clone was detected only once. V gene TRBV29-1 combines with J gene TRBJ1-4, with unresolved D. V was cut by 5 bases and J by 0 bases, with 7 bases left in between. CDR1 is SQVTM, CDR2 ANQGSEA, per germline. The CDR3 loop spans 13 amino acids. CDR3 protein: CSVLGTTNEKLFF. The CDR3 region has the DNA TGCAGCGTTCTGGGGACAACTAATGAAAAACTGTTTTTT.

This chain uses TRBV5-5 with TRBJ2-7; 7 nucleotides align to TRBD1. Trimming cost V 4 bases and J 3 bases; bases outside gene matches: 13. There are 16 residues in the CDR3. Germline loops: CDR1 SGHKS, CDR2 YYEKEE (reference sequence). The DNA of the CDR3 is TGTGCCAGCAGCAAGGGACAGTCGGTGGGTTACTACGAGCAGTACTTC. Translating gives CASSKGQSVGYYEQYF.

This chain connects TRBV28 to TRBJ2-7; possible D gene TRBD1, 5 bases. The V and J ends lost 5 bases and 7 bases respectively, with 15 bases between them. Germline lookup yields CDR1 MDHEN and CDR2 SYDVKM. This CDR3 has 13 residues. The CDR3 loop is CASSPDSFWEQYF. The DNA of the CDR3 is TGTGCCAGCAGTCCCGACAGTTTTTGGGAGCAGTACTTC. Variable domain in full (rest from reference TRBV28 and TRBJ2-7): DVKVTQSSRYLVKRTGEKVFLECVQDMDHENMFWYRQDPGLGLRLIYFSYDVKMKEKGDIPEGYSVSREKKERFSLILESASTNQTSMYLCASSPDSFWEQYFGPGTRLTVT.

This clone showed up just once. The chain couples TRBV7-9 to TRBJ1-4; D gene unclear. V lost 0 bases and J 5 bases, leaving 13 bases between the germline ends. CDR3 length: 16 residues. Germline CDR1 is SEHNR and CDR2 is FQNEAQ (reference sequence). The CDR3 reads CASSLARQEKNEKLFF. CDR3 nucleotides: TGTGCCAGCAGCTTAGCGCGGCAGGAGAAGAATGAAAAACTGTTTTTT.

The chain recombines TRBV11-2 with TRBJ1-3, with D hard to call. The CDR3 totals 14 residues. With 0 bases removed from V and 0 bases from J, the gap between germline ends came to 3 bases. CDR1 SGHAT and CDR2 FQNNGV come from the germline V gene. In nucleotides, the CDR3 is TGTGCCAGCAGCTTAGAGGACTCTGGAAACACCATATATTTT. Protein product: CASSLEDSGNTIYF.

The genes are TRBV2 and TRBJ2-1; TRBD2 aligns across 9 bases. With 6 bases clipped from V and 4 bases from J, the junction kept 4 bases outside the gene matches. Looked up from germline, CDR1 is SNHLY and CDR2 is FYNNEI. The CDR3 contains 14 residues. The CDR3 DNA follows: TGTGCCAGCAGCGGCGGGAGGGTTTACAATGAGCAGTTCTTC. Its protein is CASSGGRVYNEQFF.

The rearrangement uses TRBV28 and TRBJ2-7; the D gene is possibly TRBD2 (5 bases). V was pared by 3 bases and J by 3 bases, with 12 bases between. CDR1 MDHEN and CDR2 SYDVKM come from the germline V gene. There are 14 residues in the CDR3. The CDR3 loop reads CASSFGVPGYEQYF. CDR3 sequence (DNA): TGTGCCAGCAGTTTCGGGGTGCCTGGCTACGAGCAGTACTTC.

This clone is a singleton in its sample. The rearrangement links TRBV7-9 to TRBJ2-2; D is unclear. Trimming took 2 bases from V and 7 from J, leaving 8 bases between them. Germline CDR1 and CDR2: SEHNR and FQNEAQ (reference sequence). CDR3 length equals 13 residues. This chain's CDR3 is CASSLIRIGELFF. The CDR3 DNA reads TGTGCCAGCAGCTTAATACGTATCGGGGAGCTGTTTTTT.

The CDR3 bases are TGTGCCAGCAGCCCGAGCTTGGGAGGGGGCCAAGCTTTCTTT. It translates to CASSPSLGGGQAFF. This sequence joins TRBV5-6 and TRBJ1-1, with 7 bases identical to TRBD1. J lost 9 bases, V lost 4 bases, and 12 bases had no gene match. Germline CDR1 is SGHDT and CDR2 is YYEEEE. The CDR3 spans 14 residues.

As for this clone: Other nucleotide sequences from this sample produce the same CDR3. DNA of the CDR3: TGCGCCAGCAGCTTGGCTTCGAACACCGGGGAGCTGTTTTTT. Translated: CASSLASNTGELFF. The chain has TRBV5-1 and TRBJ2-2; D remains unclear. Trimming took 0 bases from V and 0 from J, leaving 3 bases between them. CDR3 length: 14 residues. CDR1 and CDR2 (germline): SGHRS, YFSETQ.